The 19 T cell receptor beta chains listed next were all sequenced from one sample in a study of OX40 agonist ivuxolimab in advanced cancers. Method: immunoSEQ multiplex PCR; TCRdb's copy keeps in-frame clones and lacks some. The table includes 53,000 or so clones, 87% detected once. Sample: CD4+ or CD8+ T cells sorted from blood, taken in a trial of the OX40 agonist ivuxolimab. The receptors shown here come from an adult with an advanced solid tumor such as melanoma, head and neck, liver or kidney cancer.

The J gene is TRBJ1-6, the V gene TRBV11-2, with a tentative D call TRBD1 (5 bases). Germline CDR1 SGHAT, CDR2 FQNNGV. The CDR3 is 15 amino acids. Trimming removed 2 bases at V and 9 bases at J, with 14 bases between. The CDR3 DNA reads TGTGCCAGCAGCTTACTCGCCGCAGGGCGTTCACCCCTCCACTTT. Its translation: CASSLLAAGRSPLHF.

The CDR3 DNA sequence: TGCGCCAGCAGCCAAGGGGACAGTCCCTACGAGCAGTACTTC. Translated: CASSQGDSPYEQYF. V and J are TRBV4-1 and TRBJ2-7, with 7 nucleotides matching TRBD1. Trimming removed 1 base from V and 2 bases from J; junction bases left unmatched: 2. The CDR3 covers 14 residues. CDR1 and CDR2 (germline): MGHRA, YSYEKL.

The CDR3 loop is CASSLAPSQETQYF. The CDR3 DNA follows: TGTGCCAGCAGTTTAGCCCCATCCCAAGAGACCCAGTACTTC. The chain recombines TRBV28 with TRBJ2-5; D remains ambiguous. V lost 2 bases, J lost 1 base, and 8 bases lay in between. CDR1 and CDR2 (germline): MDHEN, SYDVKM. This CDR3 spans 14 amino acids.

The gene calls are TRBV5-4 and TRBJ2-7, with TRBD2 identical over 7 bases. CDR1 is SGHNT and CDR2 is YYREEE in the germline V gene (reference sequence). V trimming: 4 bases; J trimming: 4 bases; junction bases outside the gene matches: 20. The CDR3 runs to 18 residues. The CDR3 DNA reads TGTGCCAGCAGCCCCCGGAACAGCGGGGACGGCGATGGTTACGAGCAGTACTTC. It is translated as CASSPRNSGDGDGYEQYF.

The chain links TRBV28 to TRBJ1-1, with D hard to call. The V gene lost 6 bases and the J gene lost 5 bases, with 16 bases spanning the gap. The CDR3 consists of 14 residues. CDR1 and CDR2 from the germline V gene are MDHEN and SYDVKM. Written as DNA, the CDR3 is TGTGCCAGCAGCGATCCGGGCAGGAAGACTGAAGCTTTCTTT. This encodes CASSDPGRKTEAFF. Full variable domain (missing parts from reference TRBV28 and TRBJ1-1): DVKVTQSSRYLVKRTGEKVFLECVQDMDHENMFWYRQDPGLGLRLIYFSYDVKMKEKGDIPEGYSVSREKKERFSLILESASTNQTSMYLCASSDPGRKTEAFFGQGTRLTVV.

The gene calls are TRBV6-4 and TRBJ2-5; D is possibly TRBD2 (6 bases). The germline V gene has CDR1 MRHNA and CDR2 SNTAGT. The CDR3 covers 16 residues. With 3 bases removed from V and 4 bases from J, the gap between germline ends came to 18 bases. CDR3 DNA: TGTGCCAGCAGTGATTGGGTTGGGGTGGGGGGAGAGACCCAGTACTTC. Translation gives CASSDWVGVGGETQYF.

In its sample, this clone was seen a few times. The chain is built from TRBV9 and TRBJ2-7; perhaps TRBD1 as D (6 bases). Between the trimmed V and J ends, which lost 2 bases and 3 bases, there was a span of 12 bases. This CDR3 contains 14 residues. The V gene's germline CDR1 is SGDLS and CDR2 YYNGEE. The CDR3 coding sequence is TGTGCCAGCAGCGTCGGGCAGGGGAACTACGAGCAGTACTTC. Residues: CASSVGQGNYEQYF.

The gene calls are TRBV5-3 and TRBJ2-3, with 9 bases identical to TRBD2. TRBV5-3 is an open reading frame, and its role is uncertain. The CDR3 loop spans 20 amino acids. J gave up 2 bases and V 3 bases, and 19 bases lay outside the gene matches. CDR3 sequence (DNA): TGTGCCAGAAGCTGTAGCCCACAAAGACTTAGCGGGAGACCCACAGATACGCAGTATTTT. Translating it yields CARSCSPQRLSGRPTDTQYF.

The J gene is TRBJ2-5, the V gene TRBV15, with D perhaps being TRBD1 or TRBD2 (6 bases each). CDR1 is LNHNV and CDR2 is YYDKDF in the germline V gene (reference sequence). Trimming removed 0 bases from V and 5 bases from J, with 16 bases in between. There are 16 residues in the CDR3. CDR3 sequence reads: CATSRDRGQGRETQYF. The CDR3 DNA reads TGTGCCACCAGCAGAGATAGGGGCCAGGGGAGGGAGACCCAGTACTTC.

J is TRBJ2-6 and V is TRBV7-2; D perhaps matches TRBD2 (6 bases). V lost 1 base to trimming and J lost 0 bases, with 16 bases between them. The germline CDR1 and CDR2 sequences are SGHTA and FQGNSA. This CDR3 spans 19 amino acids. DNA of the CDR3: TGTGCCAGCAGCTTAGGGGGCGGGGTCCGGTACTCTGGGGCCAACGTCCTGACTTTC. Its protein is CASSLGGGVRYSGANVLTF.

The chain employs TRBV30 and TRBJ1-2; the D is unclear. The CDR3 is 11 amino acids. Trimming removed 5 bases from V and 4 bases from J, with 8 bases in between. Germline lookup yields CDR1 GTSNPN and CDR2 SVGIG (reference sequence). CDR3 region: CAWGKGYGYTF. Written as DNA, the CDR3 is TGTGCCTGGGGTAAGGGCTATGGCTACACCTTC.

This CDR3 reads CASSSTGLEPQHF. CDR3 DNA: TGTGCCAGCAGCAGCACAGGGTTGGAGCCCCAGCATTTT. The rearrangement uses TRBV5-5 and TRBJ1-5; a weak D match, TRBD1 (6 bases). The length of the CDR3 is 13 residues. Trimming removed 4 bases at V and 8 bases at J, with 13 bases between. The germline V gene has CDR1 SGHKS and CDR2 YYEKEE (reference sequence). Based on the CDR3 plus reference TRBV5-5 and TRBJ1-5, the full variable domain is DAGVTQSPTHLIKTRGQQVTLRCSPISGHKSVSWYQQVLGQGPQFIFQYYEKEERGRGNFPDRFSARQFPNYSSELNVNALLLGDSALYLCASSSTGLEPQHFGDGTRLSIL.

CDR3 region: CASSVQVGADTQYF. The CDR3 coding sequence is TGTGCCAGCAGCGTACAGGTCGGGGCAGATACGCAGTATTTT. The rearrangement uses TRBV7-2 and TRBJ2-3; tentatively, D is TRBD1 or TRBD2 (5 bases each). The V gene's germline CDR1 is SGHTA and CDR2 FQGNSA. Trimming left V 5 bases short and J 4 bases short, with 13 bases between. The CDR3 runs to 14 residues. The variable domain in full, with the rest retrieved from reference TRBV7-2 and TRBJ2-3, is GAGVSQSPSNKVTEKGKDVELRCDPISGHTALYWYRQSLGQGLEFLIYFQGNSAPDKSGLPSDRFSAERTGGSVSTLTIQRTQQEDSAVYLCASSVQVGADTQYFGPGTRLTVL.

The count of this clone is one. The genes are TRBV10-1 and TRBJ2-1; D not resolved. Per the germline V gene, CDR1 is WNHNN and CDR2 is SYGVQD (reference sequence). V was clipped by 0 bases and J by 12 bases, with 24 bases between them. CDR3 length: 17 amino acids. The CDR3, as DNA: TGCGCCAGCAGTGAGTCCTACCCAGGAAGCACTACCGTAGGGCAGTTCTTC. Encoded protein: CASSESYPGSTTVGQFF.

This sequence joins TRBV5-1 and TRBJ1-3; D is unclear. This CDR3 contains 13 residues. CDR1 is SGHRS and CDR2 is YFSETQ in the germline V gene. The V end lost 3 bases, the J end lost 0 bases, and 4 bases lay between the germline ends. The CDR3: CASSYSSGNTIYF. DNA of the CDR3: TGCGCCAGCAGCTATAGCTCTGGAAACACCATATATTTT. Complete variable domain (other parts from reference TRBV5-1 and TRBJ1-3): KAGVTQTPRYLIKTRGQQVTLSCSPISGHRSVSWYQQTPGQGLQFLFEYFSETQRNKGNFPGRFSGRQFSNSRSEMNVSTLELGDSALYLCASSYSSGNTIYFGEGSWLTVV.

The chain joins TRBV18 to TRBJ2-7; TRBD2 might be the D (5 bases). CDR3 length equals 15 residues. The germline V gene has CDR1 KGHSH and CDR2 LQKENI. The V gene lost 0 bases and the J gene lost 0 bases, with 9 bases spanning the gap. The CDR3 sequence: CASSPPPGSSYEQYF. CDR3 coding DNA: TGTGCCAGCTCACCACCCCCGGGAAGCTCCTACGAGCAGTACTTC.

The J gene is TRBJ1-2, the V gene TRBV19, with D unresolved. This CDR3 is 14 amino acids long. Trimming took off 8 bases at V and 0 bases at J, with 13 bases between the two ends. CDR1 LNHDA and CDR2 SQIVND come from the germline V gene (reference sequence). The CDR3: CASFGWVANYGYTF. In nucleotides, the CDR3 is TGTGCCAGTTTCGGGTGGGTTGCTAACTATGGCTACACCTTC.

V is TRBV7-9 and J is TRBJ1-3; D is undetermined. CDR1 and CDR2 from the germline V gene are SEHNR and FQNEAQ (reference sequence). V lost 1 base and J 0 bases, leaving 7 bases between the germline ends. The CDR3 has 15 amino acids. The CDR3 DNA reads as TGTGCCAGCAGCTTAGTGACCAGCTCTGGAAACACCATATATTTT. Encoded protein: CASSLVTSSGNTIYF.

The chain joins TRBV5-4 to TRBJ1-1; no reliable D call. The germline V gene has CDR1 SGHNT and CDR2 YYREEE (reference sequence). CDR3 size: 13 residues. Trimming took 2 bases from V and 3 from J, leaving 8 bases between them. In DNA, the CDR3 is TGTGCCAGCAGCTTCGGCCGTTACACTGAAGCTTTCTTT. This encodes CASSFGRYTEAFF.